The 7 T cell receptor beta chains below were found in one sample sequenced in a study of blood T cells in healthy people across ages. A second PCR, run for roughly 7 to 12 cycles, used a sample-barcoded 5' primer plus a J-beta primer mix. In TCRdb, the 5' RACE reads were re-called with MiXCR into one record per CDR3 protein. The repertoire consists of some 1 million distinct CDR3 sequences, with under 55% occurring once and the leading ten covering approximately 17%. The sequenced sample consisted of blood. The receptors derive from a woman aged 55-69 years in good health.

The chain uses TRBV5-1 and TRBJ2-1; 9 positions agree with TRBD2. The better agreement between TRBJ2-7 and the DNA end casts doubt on the J call. This CDR3 is built from 15 residues. Germline-derived CDR1 and CDR2 are SGHRS and YFSETQ. CDR3 in DNA: TGCGCCAGCAGCCCGACTAGCGGTTTTTACAATGAGCAGTACTTC. Amino acids: CASSPTSGFYNEQYF.

The chain joins TRBV27 to TRBJ2-1; D remains unclear. CDR1 is MNHEY and CDR2 is SMNVEV in the germline V gene (reference sequence). V lost 3 bases, J lost 4 bases, and 10 bases lay in between. The CDR3 has 14 amino acids. In nucleotides, the CDR3 is TGTGCCAGCAGTTTCGGCCAGGTTTACAATGAGCAGTTCTTC. This translates into CASSFGQVYNEQFF.

This clonotype has only a few counts. The chain recombines TRBV12-3 or TRBV12-4 with TRBJ2-7; D gene uncertain. The CDR3 loop spans 13 amino acids. Trimming stripped 6 bases from V and 0 bases from J, with 9 bases between. The CDR3 here is CASRYWNSYEQYF. DNA for the CDR3: TGTGCCAGCAGATATTGGAACTCCTACGAGCAGTACTTC.

On this clonotype: At one boundary the junction diverges from the germline segment, which might be a read error. The V call is TRBV10-3, the J call TRBJ2-2; D possibly matches TRBD1 or TRBD2 (5 bases each). CDR1 ENHRY and CDR2 SYGVKD come from the germline V gene. The CDR3 spans 16 residues. This CDR3 reads CAISVLTGYNTGEPFF. In DNA, the CDR3 is TGTGCCATCAGTGTACTAACAGGTTATAACACCGGGGAGCCGTTTTTT.

V usage is TRBV11-2 and J usage is TRBJ1-1; the match to TRBD1 covers 9 bases. The CDR3 contains 16 residues. V dropped 4 bases and J dropped 1; count of bases not matched to a gene: 7. CDR1 and CDR2 (germline): SGHAT, FQNNGV. This chain's CDR3 is CASSSYTDRGNTEAFF. DNA of the CDR3: TGTGCCAGCAGCTCATATACGGACAGGGGGAACACTGAAGCTTTCTTT.

In its sample, this clonotype was seen a few times. This chain links TRBV10-3 with TRBJ2-1, with 13 bases lining up with TRBD2. The V and J ends lost 11 bases and 7 bases, in that order; junction bases with no gene match: 8. The CDR3 is made up of 14 amino acids. CDR1 is ENHRY and CDR2 is SYGVKD in the germline V gene. The CDR3 DNA is TGTGCCGCCGCACTAGCGGGAGGGACAAATGAGCAGTTCTTC. Amino acids: CAAALAGGTNEQFF.

The genes are TRBV29-1 and TRBJ2-1; 7 bases align to TRBD2. The V segment lost 6 bases and the J segment 2 bases; nucleotides outside the gene matches: 13. The length of the CDR3 is 16 residues. Per the germline V gene, CDR1 is SQVTM and CDR2 is ANQGSEA. CDR3 region: CSVTGTTESAYNEQFF. As DNA, the CDR3 is TGCAGCGTAACCGGGACTACGGAGTCCGCCTACAATGAGCAGTTCTTC.